The 17 T cell receptor beta chains given below trace back to one sample, sequenced in a study of OX40 agonist ivuxolimab in advanced cancers. Generated by immunoSEQ multiplex PCR, the TCRdb table keeps only in-frame clones and is missing some. The data contain 75,000 to 100,000 clones, around 88% of them seen just once; the ten biggest clones take up roughly 0.5%. The material was CD4+ or CD8+ T cells sorted from blood, obtained in a trial of the OX40 agonist ivuxolimab. Receptors originate from an adult with an advanced solid tumor such as melanoma, head and neck, liver or kidney cancer.

The genes are TRBV19 and TRBJ1-5; weak D call: TRBD1 (5 bases). Trimming pared 4 bases from V and 1 base from J, leaving 8 bases between. CDR3 size: 14 residues. Germline CDR1 and CDR2: LNHDA and SQIVND (reference sequence). The CDR3 region is CASSRDGSNQPQHF. The CDR3 nucleotides are TGTGCCAGTAGTAGGGACGGCAGCAATCAGCCCCAGCATTTT.

The chain couples TRBV5-1 to TRBJ1-1; 10 nucleotides line up with TRBD1. V gave up 6 bases and J gave up 5 bases; unmatched junction bases: 7. Per the germline V gene, CDR1 is SGHRS and CDR2 is YFSETQ. This CDR3 contains 14 residues. CDR3 nucleotide sequence: TGCGCCAGCACCCTGGGACAGGGGAGGACTGAAGCTTTCTTT. This gives the protein CASTLGQGRTEAFF.

About this clone itself: Other DNA sequences in this sample translate to the same CDR3. The V and J genes are TRBV7-3 and TRBJ1-2, with 8 bases identical to TRBD1. Germline CDR1 SGHTA, CDR2 FQGTGA. Trimming took 2 bases from V and 7 from J; bases not matched to a gene: 3. The CDR3 contains 13 residues. CDR3 coding DNA: TGTGCCAGCAGCTTAGCGCAGGGGGCTGGCTACACCTTC. As protein: CASSLAQGAGYTF.

Only one count was recorded for this clone. The chain carries TRBV6-6 and TRBJ2-1; 12 bases line up with TRBD2. The V segment lost 2 bases and the J segment 5 bases; nucleotides outside the gene matches: 1. Germline V gene lookup returns CDR1 MNHNY and CDR2 SVGAGI (reference sequence). CDR3 length: 15 residues. The CDR3 sequence: CASSYGLAGNNEQFF. CDR3 DNA sequence: TGTGCCAGCAGTTACGGACTAGCGGGGAACAATGAGCAGTTCTTC.

The V and J genes are TRBV5-1 and TRBJ1-2; maybe TRBD1 (6 bases). Trimming shortened V by 4 bases and J by 1 base, and 14 bases separated the two germline ends. CDR1 and CDR2 (germline): SGHRS, YFSETQ. The CDR3 contains 15 residues. The CDR3 sequence is CASSLQGDINYGYTF. In DNA, the CDR3 is TGCGCCAGCAGCCTACAGGGTGACATTAACTATGGCTACACCTTC.

As DNA, the CDR3 is TGCGCCAGCAGCGAGGGGACAGGGTTCTACGAGCAGTACTTC. It translates to CASSEGTGFYEQYF. V is TRBV5-1 and J is TRBJ2-7, with 9 bases matching TRBD1. The CDR3 runs to 14 residues. Germline assignment: CDR1 SGHRS and CDR2 YFSETQ. Losses at the gene ends were 4 bases for V and 3 bases for J; bases not matched to a gene: 5.

The V gene is TRBV7-9, the J gene TRBJ2-7; TRBD1 aligns across 9 bases. V lost 5 bases and J lost 5; bases outside the gene matches: 4. The CDR3 is 13 residues long. Looked up from germline, CDR1 is SEHNR and CDR2 is FQNEAQ (reference sequence). CDR3 coding DNA: TGTGCCAGCAGCCCTTGGGACAGGGACGAGCAGTACTTC. This encodes CASSPWDRDEQYF.

This rearrangement joins TRBV6-1 to TRBJ2-5, with D perhaps given as TRBD1 or TRBD2 (5 bases each). Trimming removed 7 bases at V and 5 bases at J, with 20 bases between. Germline CDR1 and CDR2: MNHNS and SASEGT. The CDR3 runs 15 residues. CDR3: CASTPFGAPQETQYF. CDR3 bases: TGTGCCAGCACGCCTTTCGGGGCTCCGCAGGAGACCCAGTACTTC.

The CDR3 sequence is CASLPTGTGASWPYNEQFF. CDR3 DNA sequence: TGTGCCAGCCTCCCCACCGGGACAGGGGCCTCCTGGCCCTACAATGAGCAGTTCTTC. The chain has TRBV19 and TRBJ2-1, with 10 nucleotides matching TRBD1. Germline lookup yields CDR1 LNHDA and CDR2 SQIVND (reference sequence). The CDR3 has 19 amino acids. The V segment lost 9 bases and the J segment 2 bases; nucleotides outside the gene matches: 19.

The chain is built from TRBV5-1 and TRBJ2-7; 8 bases match TRBD1. CDR3 length: 15 residues. In germline, CDR1 is SGHRS, CDR2 YFSETQ. J was trimmed by 6 bases and V by 4 bases; bases with no gene match: 12. The CDR3, as DNA: TGCGCCAGCAGCCCCGGGACAGGAGTCCCCTCCGAGCAGTACTTC. It specifies CASSPGTGVPSEQYF.

This rearrangement joins TRBV19 to TRBJ1-4; D uncertain. Germline loops: CDR1 LNHDA, CDR2 SQIVND (reference sequence). The CDR3 totals 12 residues. The V end lost 5 bases, the J end lost 11 bases, and 12 bases lay between the germline ends. The CDR3 protein is CASSPQRVKLFF. In DNA, the CDR3 is TGTGCCAGTAGTCCCCAGCGAGTCAAACTGTTTTTT. The full variable domain, with the rest looked up from reference TRBV19 and TRBJ1-4, is DGGITQSPKYLFRKEGQNVTLSCEQNLNHDAMYWYRQDPGQGLRLIYYSQIVNDFQKGDIAEGYSVSREKKESFPLTVTSAQKNPTAFYLCASSPQRVKLFFGSGTQLSVL.

The chain carries TRBV7-9 and TRBJ2-5; TRBD2 is a possible D gene (5 bases). CDR1 and CDR2 (germline): SEHNR, FQNEAQ (reference sequence). Trimming removed 5 bases from V and 4 bases from J, with 14 bases in between. The CDR3 is made up of 14 amino acids. The CDR3 region is CASSLRGQIETQYF. DNA for the CDR3: TGTGCCAGCAGCCTACGCGGGCAGATAGAGACCCAGTACTTC.

The chain has TRBV7-9 and TRBJ1-1, with D possibly being TRBD1 (6 bases). The length of the CDR3 is 14 residues. V was pared by 1 base and J by 4 bases, with 10 bases between. CDR1 and CDR2 from the germline V gene are SEHNR and FQNEAQ (reference sequence). This CDR3 reads CASSLGGASTEAFF. CDR3 bases: TGTGCCAGCAGCTTAGGGGGGGCTAGCACTGAAGCTTTCTTT.

In this sample, this clone turned up once. The chain links TRBV19 to TRBJ1-5; no definite D call. From germline, CDR1 is LNHDA and CDR2 SQIVND (reference sequence). V was trimmed by 4 bases and J by 3 bases, leaving 16 bases between them. The CDR3 contains 16 residues. The CDR3 DNA sequence: TGTGCCAGTAGTACCCGGTCGGCAGTCCCCAATCAGCCCCAGCATTTT. Protein: CASSTRSAVPNQPQHF.

The CDR3 reads CASSLSASGGQGTQYF. CDR3 bases: TGTGCCAGCAGTTTATCAGCTAGCGGGGGGCAGGGGACCCAGTACTTC. This chain uses TRBV28 with TRBJ2-5; TRBD2 matches at 11 bases. The length of the CDR3 is 16 residues. With 1 base clipped from V and 7 bases from J, the junction kept 8 bases outside the gene matches. CDR1 and CDR2 (germline): MDHEN, SYDVKM.

This clone is labeled medium-sized. This chain links TRBV6-5 with TRBJ1-6; no definite D call. Looked up from germline, CDR1 is MNHEY and CDR2 is SVGAGI. V lost 4 bases and J 7 bases, leaving 5 bases between the germline ends. This CDR3 contains 12 residues. This CDR3 reads CASSFRNSPLHF. DNA of the CDR3: TGTGCCAGCAGTTTTAGAAATTCACCCCTCCACTTT.

The chain couples TRBV7-9 to TRBJ2-7; weak D call: TRBD2 (6 bases). The ends were cut back, 5 bases at V and 6 bases at J, with 14 bases in the middle. The CDR3 length is 13 residues. Germline V CDR1 and CDR2: SEHNR, FQNEAQ (reference sequence). CDR3 region: CASSPTRGGEQYF. As DNA, the CDR3 is TGTGCCAGCAGCCCCACGCGGGGTGGCGAGCAGTACTTC.